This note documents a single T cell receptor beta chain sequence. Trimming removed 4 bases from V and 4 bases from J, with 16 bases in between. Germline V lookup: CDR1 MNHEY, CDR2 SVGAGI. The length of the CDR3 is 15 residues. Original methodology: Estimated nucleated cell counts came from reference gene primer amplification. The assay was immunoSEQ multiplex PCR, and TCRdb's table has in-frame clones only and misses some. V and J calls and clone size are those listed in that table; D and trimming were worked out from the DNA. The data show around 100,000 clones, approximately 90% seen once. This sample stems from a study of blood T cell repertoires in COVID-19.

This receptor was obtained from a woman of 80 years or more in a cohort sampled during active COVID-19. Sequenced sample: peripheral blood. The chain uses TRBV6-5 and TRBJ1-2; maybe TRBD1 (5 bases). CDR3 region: CASSSGDRAFYGYTF. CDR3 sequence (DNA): TGTGCCAGCAGTTCGGGGGACCGAGCTTTCTATGGCTACACCTTC.